The 17 T cell receptor beta chains listed next were all sequenced from one sample in a study of radiotherapy plus CTLA-4 blockade in lung cancer. Some clones are missing from TCRdb's copy, which holds only in-frame ones; the method was immunoSEQ multiplex PCR. The sample carries 85,000 to 120,000 clones, more than 70% recorded once. The sample in question was peripheral blood, obtained from a patient treated with radiotherapy plus ipilimumab. These receptors all come from a human donor with non-small cell lung cancer that progressed on radiotherapy plus ipilimumab. Some clones in this sample may be carry-over from other donors' samples.

The chain employs TRBV7-2 and TRBJ2-3, with 9 bases identical to TRBD2. From germline, CDR1 is SGHTA and CDR2 FQGNSA. J lost 5 bases, V lost 1 base, and 10 bases had no gene match. The CDR3 is made up of 17 amino acids. The CDR3: CASSLGGTSLGGDTQYF. The CDR3 coding sequence is TGTGCCAGCAGCTTAGGGGGGACTAGCTTGGGTGGAGATACGCAGTATTTT.

The chain carries TRBV4-2 and TRBJ1-1, with D perhaps TRBD1 (5 bases). Per germline, CDR1 LGHNA and CDR2 YNFKEQ. The V gene lost 5 bases and the J gene lost 1 base, with 11 bases spanning the gap. The CDR3 totals 14 residues. The CDR3 coding sequence is TGTGCCAGCAGCGCAGGACACCCGAACACTGAAGCTTTCTTT. Translating it yields CASSAGHPNTEAFF.

The chain is built from TRBV7-9 and TRBJ1-1; possible D gene TRBD1, 5 bases. Germline lookup yields CDR1 SEHNR and CDR2 FQNEAQ (reference sequence). This CDR3 contains 13 residues. V lost 2 bases and J 1 base, leaving 5 bases between the germline ends. The CDR3 DNA reads as TGTGCCAGCAGCTTAAGGGGGAACACTGAAGCTTTCTTT. Its translation: CASSLRGNTEAFF.

This chain uses TRBV4-1 with TRBJ1-4; 8 nucleotides agree with TRBD1. The CDR3 length is 15 residues. The V segment lost 4 bases and the J segment 6 bases; nucleotides outside the gene matches: 7. Germline values: CDR1 MGHRA, CDR2 YSYEKL. The CDR3 region is CASSPQTGVDEKLFF. For the CDR3, the DNA is TGCGCCAGCAGCCCCCAGACAGGGGTGGATGAAAAACTGTTTTTT.

The chain is built from TRBV18 and TRBJ1-4; no definite D call. This CDR3 contains 16 residues. Germline CDR1 KGHSH, CDR2 LQKENI. V dropped 8 bases and J dropped 1 base, with 17 bases sitting between them. For the CDR3, the DNA is TGTGCCAGCAATACTGCAGTAGGGAAAACTAATGAAAAACTGTTTTTT. Amino acid sequence: CASNTAVGKTNEKLFF.

The rearrangement links TRBV2 to TRBJ2-7; D unclear. The CDR3 consists of 14 residues. Per germline, CDR1 SNHLY and CDR2 FYNNEI. Trimming cost V 8 bases and J 6 bases, with 20 bases left between them. The CDR3 DNA is TGTGCCAGCGCCGAGACAAGCGAGACGGGCGAGCAGTACTTC. Encoded protein: CASAETSETGEQYF.

The chain couples TRBV27 to TRBJ2-3; 9 nucleotides agree with TRBD1. CDR1 MNHEY and CDR2 SMNVEV come from the germline V gene (reference sequence). The CDR3 runs 15 residues. Trimming removed 5 bases from V and 0 bases from J; junction bases left unmatched: 3. CDR3 in DNA: TGTGCCAGCAGTGGGACAGGGATTAGCACAGATACGCAGTATTTT. Translated: CASSGTGISTDTQYF.

The rearrangement links TRBV6-6 to TRBJ1-2; D not resolved. V lost 3 bases and J lost 2, with 10 bases in between. Germline CDR1 MNHNY, CDR2 SVGAGI (reference sequence). The CDR3 is 14 amino acids. This CDR3 reads CASSYTGGNYGYTF. CDR3 nucleotide sequence: TGTGCCAGCAGTTATACGGGAGGCAACTATGGCTACACCTTC.

The chain employs TRBV4-1 and TRBJ1-2, with 8 bases fitting TRBD1. This CDR3 region has 14 residues. V was clipped by 4 bases and J by 7 bases; unmatched bases: 8. CDR1 MGHRA and CDR2 YSYEKL come from the germline V gene. This CDR3 is CASSPRQGSSGYTF. The CDR3 DNA reads as TGCGCCAGCAGCCCCCGACAGGGGAGCAGTGGCTACACCTTC.

As DNA, the CDR3 is TGTGCCAGCAGCTTCACAGGGATAGAGGGCGGGGAGCTGTTTTTT. Translation gives CASSFTGIEGGELFF. The chain has TRBV7-2 and TRBJ2-2, with D tentatively TRBD1 (6 bases). Per the germline V gene, CDR1 is SGHTA and CDR2 is FQGNSA. The V and J ends lost 3 bases and 7 bases respectively, with 15 bases between them. This CDR3 has 15 amino acids.

This clone has only a few counts. The rearrangement uses TRBV10-3 and TRBJ1-2; D uncertain. The germline V gene has CDR1 ENHRY and CDR2 SYGVKD. V shed 8 bases and J shed 2 bases, with 9 bases lying between them. CDR3 length: 12 amino acids. The CDR3 coding sequence is TGTGCCATCGCGGACCCCAACTATGGCTACACCTTC. Translated: CAIADPNYGYTF.

The rearrangement links TRBV18 to TRBJ2-2, with 7 positions matching TRBD1. The CDR3 length is 15 residues. The V segment lost 4 bases and the J segment 3 bases; nucleotides outside the gene matches: 5. Germline assignment: CDR1 KGHSH and CDR2 LQKENI. The CDR3: CASSRDRADTGELFF. CDR3 sequence (DNA): TGTGCCAGCTCACGCGACAGGGCAGACACCGGGGAGCTGTTTTTT.

This CDR3 is CAISDSVKPDTQYF. As DNA, the CDR3 is TGTGCCATCAGTGACTCGGTTAAGCCGGATACGCAGTATTTT. The rearrangement uses TRBV10-3 and TRBJ2-3, with unresolved D. Trimming stripped 3 bases from V and 6 bases from J, with 13 bases between. The CDR3 has 14 residues. CDR1 is ENHRY, CDR2 SYGVKD, per germline.

The rearrangement joins TRBV7-2 to TRBJ2-1; TRBD2 aligns across 15 bases. This CDR3 region has 15 residues. V dropped 5 bases and J dropped 9; count of bases not matched to a gene: 5. Germline values: CDR1 SGHTA, CDR2 FQGNSA. The CDR3 DNA reads as TGTGCCAGCAGCCCGTGGACTAGCGGGGGGGGTGAGCAGTTCTTC. Translating gives CASSPWTSGGGEQFF.

J is TRBJ1-2 and V is TRBV9; 9 nucleotides match TRBD1. V lost 3 bases and J lost 5; bases outside the gene matches: 8. CDR1 is SGDLS, CDR2 YYNGEE, per germline. CDR3 length equals 15 residues. For the CDR3, the DNA is TGTGCCAGCAGCGCACAGGGGGCTTCTGAGTATGGCTACACCTTC. Its translation: CASSAQGASEYGYTF.

This clone showed up just once. The junction departs from the called germline gene at one end, perhaps through a read error. The CDR3 here is CASSLVRRSNYGYTF. The CDR3 DNA reads TGTGCTAGCAGCTTAGTACGTAGGTCTAACTATGGCTACACCTTC. J is TRBJ1-2 and V is TRBV7-7; D remains unclear. Germline CDR1 is SSHAT and CDR2 is FNYEAQ (reference sequence). CDR3 length equals 15 residues.

This clone appeared once. This chain links TRBV9 with TRBJ1-2; D is unclear. With 2 bases removed from V and 2 bases from J, the gap between germline ends came to 7 bases. This CDR3 comprises 13 residues. Germline CDR1 reads SGDLS; CDR2 reads YYNGEE. The CDR3 nucleotides are TGTGCCAGCAGCGTGGGAAAGAACTATGGCTACACCTTC. Translating it yields CASSVGKNYGYTF.